These 20 T cell receptor beta chains were all obtained from the same sample, sequenced in a study of blood T cells in healthy people across ages. The use of a sample-barcoded 5' primer and a J-beta primer mix characterized a second PCR of roughly 7 to 11 cycles. MiXCR, applied by TCRdb to the 5' RACE reads, yields one record per CDR3 protein. The top ten hold 15% to 20% of the sample, which has just over 1 million distinct CDR3 sequences, 45% seen once. The sequenced sample consisted of blood. All receptors come from a woman aged 55-70 years in good health.

This chain links TRBV20-1 with TRBJ2-3; 13 bases map to TRBD2. The CDR3 runs to 19 residues. J lost 3 bases, V lost 0 bases, and 12 bases had no gene match. Germline V gene lookup returns CDR1 DFQATT and CDR2 SNEGSKA (reference sequence). The CDR3 coding sequence is TGCAGTGCTAGAGATGCTAGACTAGCGGGAGGAGCGAGGACAGATACGCAGTATTTT. It is translated as CSARDARLAGGARTDTQYF.

The chain uses TRBV27 and TRBJ2-5; D perhaps matches TRBD2 (6 bases). CDR1 is MNHEY and CDR2 is SMNVEV in the germline V gene (reference sequence). The CDR3 has 14 residues. V dropped 6 bases and J dropped 5 bases, with 16 bases sitting between them. In DNA, the CDR3 is TGTGCCAGCAGCCCACAACTTGGGGGGGAGACCCAGTACTTC. Its protein is CASSPQLGGETQYF.

The CDR3 nucleotides are TGTGCCAGCAGTGAGGGAACTAGCGGGAGGGCCTGGGGAGATACGCAGTATTTT. Its translation: CASSEGTSGRAWGDTQYF. The gene calls are TRBV25-1 and TRBJ2-3; TRBD2 agrees at 13 bases. Germline CDR1 MGHDK, CDR2 SYGVNS. The CDR3 has 18 residues. After removal of 3 bases from V and 5 bases from J, the junction contained 11 bases not matched to a gene.

This clonotype was picked up a small number of times. One junction end does not reproduce the germline sequence, and a read error may be involved. The J gene is TRBJ2-5, the V gene TRBV27; either TRBD1 or TRBD2 may supply D (5 bases each). The length of the CDR3 is 14 residues. The germline CDR1 and CDR2 sequences are MNHEY and SMNVEV (reference sequence). The CDR3 sequence: CASSLRDRQATQYF. The CDR3 DNA follows: TGTGCCAGCAGTTTAAGGGACCGGCAAGCGACCCAGTACTTC.

This clonotype was seen more than once but under ten times. This sequence joins TRBV9 and TRBJ1-2; 7 positions agree with TRBD1. CDR1 SGDLS and CDR2 YYNGEE come from the germline V gene. The CDR3 is made up of 17 amino acids. Germline trimming cut 3 bases from V and 4 bases from J; bases unmatched to any gene: 15. The CDR3 is CASSASPRRGQAYGYTF. Here the CDR3 DNA reads TGTGCCAGCAGCGCCTCTCCTAGGAGAGGACAGGCCTATGGCTACACCTTC. Variable domain in full (rest from reference TRBV9 and TRBJ1-2): DSGVTQTPKHLITATGQRVTLRCSPRSGDLSVYWYQQSLDQGLQFLIQYYNGEERAKGNILERFSAQQFPDLHSELNLSSLELGDSALYFCASSASPRRGQAYGYTFGSGTRLTVV.

This rearrangement joins TRBV7-9 to TRBJ1-1; D may be TRBD1 (5 bases). Per the germline V gene, CDR1 is SEHNR and CDR2 is FQNEAQ (reference sequence). V shed 5 bases and J shed 9 bases, with 16 bases lying between them. The CDR3 is 13 residues long. CDR3 protein: CASSPFREGKAFF. The CDR3 DNA reads TGTGCCAGCAGCCCCTTTCGGGAGGGGAAAGCTTTCTTT.

The gene calls are TRBV15 and TRBJ2-5; tentative D call: TRBD1 (6 bases). The J call may not be correct, given that the DNA end is closer to TRBJ2-7. The CDR3 runs to 15 residues. CDR1 and CDR2 from the germline V gene are LNHNV and YYDKDF (reference sequence). CDR3 nucleotides: TGTGCCACCAGCAGAGATGACAGGACCTCCTACGAGCAGTACTTC. Protein sequence: CATSRDDRTSYEQYF.

This clonotype was counted a few times. This chain joins TRBV3-1 and TRBJ1-2; no clear D. Trimming cost V 1 base and J 6 bases, with 6 bases left between them. CDR1 is LGHDT and CDR2 is YNNKEL in the germline V gene (reference sequence). The CDR3 is made up of 12 amino acids. The CDR3 DNA sequence: TGTGCCAGCAGCCAAGGGCTTAATGGCTACACCTTC. As protein: CASSQGLNGYTF.

As for this clonotype: Its ends do not fully match the called genes, so a read error is possible. The chain joins TRBV4-1 to TRBJ1-5; 7 bases are a match to TRBD1. The V gene's germline CDR1 is MGHRA and CDR2 YSYEKL. The CDR3 length is 14 residues. CDR3 coding DNA: TGCGCCAGCAGCCAACGGGACAGCAATCAGCCCCCGCATTTT. It encodes CASSQRDSNQPPHF.

In the case of this clonotype: An end of the junction does not agree with germline; a read error may underlie this. CDR3 residues: CAREINSEAFF. The CDR3 bases are TGTGCCAGAGAAATAAACAGTGAAGCTTTCTTT. This chain links TRBV2 with TRBJ1-1; D gene ambiguous. The CDR3 is 11 amino acids. Germline CDR1 reads SNHLY; CDR2 reads FYNNEI.

This rearrangement joins TRBV29-1 to TRBJ2-1; D perhaps matches TRBD1 (5 bases). Trimming pared 1 base from V and 1 base from J, leaving 14 bases between. CDR1 is SQVTM, CDR2 ANQGSEA, per germline. CDR3 length: 16 residues. The CDR3 coding sequence is TGCAGCGTTGAAGTCAGCGCAGGGTCATCCTACAATGAGCAGTTCTTC. It specifies CSVEVSAGSSYNEQFF.

About this clonotype itself: Its ends do not fully match the called genes, so a read error is possible. The chain has TRBV5-1 and TRBJ2-1; TRBD2 aligns across 8 bases. The germline gives CDR1 SGHRS, CDR2 YFSETQ. The CDR3 has 16 amino acids. This CDR3 is CAGSLDGSGGHNEQFF. CDR3 DNA sequence: TGCGCCGGCAGCTTGGATGGGTCGGGAGGGCACAATGAGCAGTTCTTC. Using reference TRBV5-1 and TRBJ2-1 for the parts outside the CDR3, the full variable domain is KAGVTQTPRYLIKTRGQQVTLSCSPISGHRSVSWYQQTPGQGLQFLFEYFSETQRNKGNFPGRFSGRQFSNSRSEMNVSTLELGDSALYLCAGSLDGSGGHNEQFFGPGTRLTVL.

In its sample, this clonotype was seen a few times. This chain links TRBV27 with TRBJ2-7; possible D gene TRBD1, 6 bases. The CDR3 is 14 residues long. The V and J ends lost 6 bases and 2 bases respectively, with 14 bases between them. CDR1 and CDR2 (germline): MNHEY, SMNVEV (reference sequence). The DNA of the CDR3 is TGTGCCAGCAGGCGTCAGGGGCCCACCTACGAGCAGTACTTC. This encodes CASRRQGPTYEQYF.

The chain combines TRBV14 with TRBJ2-5; D not resolved. Germline V CDR1 and CDR2: SGHDN, FVKESK. The CDR3 extends over 14 amino acids. Trimming stripped 1 base from V and 11 bases from J, with 17 bases between. CDR3 nucleotide sequence: TGTGCCAGCAGCCAAGCAAGTCATATGGGTGAGCAGTACTTC. This sequence encodes CASSQASHMGEQYF.

This clonotype was found a few times. This rearrangement joins TRBV27 to TRBJ2-6; D is uncertain. This CDR3 contains 16 residues. Trimming shortened V by 2 bases and J by 0 bases, and 8 bases separated the two germline ends. Germline loops: CDR1 MNHEY, CDR2 SMNVEV (reference sequence). CDR3 amino acids: CASSLGRTSGANVLTF. The CDR3 DNA sequence: TGTGCCAGCAGTTTAGGGCGAACCTCTGGGGCCAACGTCCTGACTTTC.

This clonotype came up a few times. The V call is TRBV28, the J call TRBJ2-7, with unresolved D. The closer fit of TRBJ2-5 to the DNA end suggests the J call may be wrong. The CDR3 totals 14 residues. Germline CDR1 MDHEN, CDR2 SYDVKM. CDR3 amino acids: CASSLLDQEETQYF. DNA for the CDR3: TGTGCCAGCAGTCTACTCGATCAAGAGGAGACCCAGTACTTC.

The chain recombines TRBV2 with TRBJ2-3; D is unclear. The CDR3 length is 12 residues. V was shortened by 6 bases and J by 6 bases, with 10 bases between the two germline ends. Germline lookup yields CDR1 SNHLY and CDR2 FYNNEI. The CDR3 nucleotides read TGTGCCAGCAGGCCCGACGCGGATACGCAGTATTTT. Translated, it gives CASRPDADTQYF.

This clonotype was counted only a few times. The J gene is TRBJ2-3, the V gene TRBV28; no reliable D call. The CDR3 runs 13 residues. V was pared by 5 bases and J by 1 base, with 7 bases between. Per the germline V gene, CDR1 is MDHEN and CDR2 is SYDVKM. The DNA of the CDR3 is TGTGCCAGCAGTGAGCCGGGCACAGATACGCAGTATTTT. Amino acid sequence: CASSEPGTDTQYF.

The CDR3, as DNA: TGTGCCACCGGGACAGCTGGGGCCAACGTCCTGACTTTC. This sequence encodes CATGTAGANVLTF. The gene calls are TRBV19 and TRBJ2-6, with TRBD1 identical over 7 bases. CDR1 is LNHDA, CDR2 SQIVND, per germline (reference sequence). This CDR3 spans 13 amino acids. The V and J ends lost 10 bases and 2 bases, in that order; junction bases with no gene match: 2.

The V call is TRBV7-2, the J call TRBJ1-5, with TRBD1 as a possible D gene (5 bases). The CDR3 loop spans 16 amino acids. V gave up 1 base and J gave up 5 bases, with 15 bases separating them. Germline CDR1 SGHTA, CDR2 FQGNSA. The CDR3 nucleotides are TGTGCCAGCAGCTTAGGAGGTGAATTGGGGCATCAGCCCCAGCATTTT. It specifies CASSLGGELGHQPQHF.